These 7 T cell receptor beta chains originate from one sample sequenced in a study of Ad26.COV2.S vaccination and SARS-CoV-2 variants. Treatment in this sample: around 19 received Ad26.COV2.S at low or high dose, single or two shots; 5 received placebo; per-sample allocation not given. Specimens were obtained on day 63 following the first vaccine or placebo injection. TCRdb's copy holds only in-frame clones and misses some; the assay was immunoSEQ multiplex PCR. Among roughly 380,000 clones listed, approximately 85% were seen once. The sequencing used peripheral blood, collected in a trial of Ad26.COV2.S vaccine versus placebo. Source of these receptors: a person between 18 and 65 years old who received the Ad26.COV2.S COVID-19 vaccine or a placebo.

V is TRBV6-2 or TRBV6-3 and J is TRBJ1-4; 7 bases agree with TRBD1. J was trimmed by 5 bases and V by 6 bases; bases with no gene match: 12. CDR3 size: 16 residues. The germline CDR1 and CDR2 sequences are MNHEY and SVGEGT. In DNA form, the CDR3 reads TGTGCCAGCAGCCGAATCCCGGGACAGTCAAATGAAAAACTGTTTTTT. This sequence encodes CASSRIPGQSNEKLFF.

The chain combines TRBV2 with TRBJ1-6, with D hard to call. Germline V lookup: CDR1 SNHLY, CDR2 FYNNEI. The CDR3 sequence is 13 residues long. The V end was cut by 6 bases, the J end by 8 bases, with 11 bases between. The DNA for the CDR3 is TGTGCCAGCAGGGTGATTTCGGATTCACCCCTCCACTTT. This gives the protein CASRVISDSPLHF. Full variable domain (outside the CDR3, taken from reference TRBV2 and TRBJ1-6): EPEVTQTPSHQVTQMGQEVILRCVPISNHLYFYWYRQILGQKVEFLVSFYNNEISEKSEIFDDQFSVERPDGSNFTLKIRSTKLEDSAMYFCASRVISDSPLHFGNGTRLTVT.

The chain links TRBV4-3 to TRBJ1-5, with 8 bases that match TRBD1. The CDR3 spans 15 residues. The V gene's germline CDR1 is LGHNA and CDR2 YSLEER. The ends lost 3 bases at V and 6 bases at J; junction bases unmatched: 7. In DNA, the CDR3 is TGCGCCAGCAGCCAGGACAGGGTTTCGGGTCAGCCCCAGCATTTT. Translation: CASSQDRVSGQPQHF.

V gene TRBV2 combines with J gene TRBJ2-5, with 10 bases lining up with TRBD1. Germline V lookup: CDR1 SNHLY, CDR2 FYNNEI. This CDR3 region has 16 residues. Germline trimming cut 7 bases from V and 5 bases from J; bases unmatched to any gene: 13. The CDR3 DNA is TGTGCCAGCACTCTCATCGGGGGGACAGGGGACGAGACCCAGTACTTC. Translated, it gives CASTLIGGTGDETQYF. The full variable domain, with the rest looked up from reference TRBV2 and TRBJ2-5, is EPEVTQTPSHQVTQMGQEVILRCVPISNHLYFYWYRQILGQKVEFLVSFYNNEISEKSEIFDDQFSVERPDGSNFTLKIRSTKLEDSAMYFCASTLIGGTGDETQYFGPGTRLLVL.

CDR3 loop: CASSEEKYPPGGPGTDTQYF. The CDR3 nucleotides read TGTGCCAGCAGTGAAGAAAAGTACCCCCCCGGAGGTCCCGGCACAGATACGCAGTATTTT. V is TRBV2 and J is TRBJ2-3; the D gene is possibly TRBD2 (5 bases). The CDR3 runs to 20 residues. Germline CDR1 is SNHLY and CDR2 is FYNNEI. V lost 1 base, J lost 1 base, and 24 bases lay in between. The full variable domain, completed using reference TRBV2 and TRBJ2-3, is EPEVTQTPSHQVTQMGQEVILRCVPISNHLYFYWYRQILGQKVEFLVSFYNNEISEKSEIFDDQFSVERPDGSNFTLKIRSTKLEDSAMYFCASSEEKYPPGGPGTDTQYFGPGTRLTVL.

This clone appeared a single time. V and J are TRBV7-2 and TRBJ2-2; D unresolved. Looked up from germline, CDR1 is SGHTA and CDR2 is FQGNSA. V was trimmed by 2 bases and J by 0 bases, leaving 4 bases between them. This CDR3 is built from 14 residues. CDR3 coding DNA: TGTGCCAGCAGCTTAAACGCGAACACCGGGGAGCTGTTTTTT. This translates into CASSLNANTGELFF.

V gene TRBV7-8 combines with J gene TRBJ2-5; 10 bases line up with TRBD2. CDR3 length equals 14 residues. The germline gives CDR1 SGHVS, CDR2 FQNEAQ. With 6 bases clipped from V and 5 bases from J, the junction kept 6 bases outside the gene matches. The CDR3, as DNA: TGTGCCAGCAGTTTGGCTAGCGGGAGTGAGACCCAGTACTTC. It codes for CASSLASGSETQYF. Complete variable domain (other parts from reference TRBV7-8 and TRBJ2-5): GAGVSQSPRYKVAKRGQDVALRCDPISGHVSLFWYQQALGQGPEFLTYFQNEAQLDKSGLPSDRFFAERPEGSVSTLKIQRTQQEDSAVYLCASSLASGSETQYFGPGTRLLVL.